This entry lists 5 T cell receptor beta chains sequenced from one sample in a study of breast tumors, draining lymph nodes, adjacent tissues. MiXCR, run by TCRdb on the multiplex PCR reads, gives a single entry per CDR3 protein. The repertoire includes 15,000 or so distinct CDR3 sequences, 55% of them detected once, and around 30% sits in the top ten. The material sequenced was tumor-adjacent breast tissue. These TCRs come from a female donor with breast cancer. Some clones in this sample may be carry-over from other donors' samples.

This clonotype was observed at least ten times. A much more abundant neighbour one base away suggests this may be a read error. J is TRBJ1-2 and V is TRBV20-1; D gene uncertain. The germline V gene encodes CDR1 DFQATT and CDR2 SNEGSKA (reference sequence). V shed 1 base and J shed 4 bases, with 16 bases lying between them. CDR3 size: 15 residues. CDR3 DNA: TGCAGTGCTAGAGGAGCCGGAACTGCTACCTATGGCTACACCTTC. It yields the protein CSARGAGTATYGYTF.

V gene TRBV5-4 combines with J gene TRBJ2-1; D could derive from TRBD1 or TRBD2 (7 bases each). CDR1 is SGHNT, CDR2 YYREEE, per germline (reference sequence). This CDR3 has 14 residues. The V and J ends lost 1 base and 5 bases respectively, with 10 bases between them. The CDR3 DNA reads as TGTGCCAGCAGCTTGAGCGGGACAGACAATGAGCAGTTCTTC. It codes for CASSLSGTDNEQFF.

The chain couples TRBV5-1 to TRBJ2-7, with TRBD1 matching over 12 bases. Trimming took 1 base from V and 5 from J; bases not matched to a gene: 10. Germline V gene lookup returns CDR1 SGHRS and CDR2 YFSETQ. The CDR3 has 17 amino acids. This CDR3 is CASSLSSWGTGGDEQYF. CDR3 DNA: TGCGCCAGCAGCTTGTCGAGTTGGGGGACAGGGGGCGACGAGCAGTACTTC. Filled out from reference TRBV5-1 and TRBJ2-7, the complete variable domain reads KAGVTQTPRYLIKTRGQQVTLSCSPISGHRSVSWYQQTPGQGLQFLFEYFSETQRNKGNFPGRFSGRQFSNSRSEMNVSTLELGDSALYLCASSLSSWGTGGDEQYFGPGTRLTVT.

The table lists this clonotype with many counts. The V call is TRBV11-2, the J call TRBJ2-5; 8 bases agree with TRBD2. The V gene's germline CDR1 is SGHAT and CDR2 FQNNGV. The V and J ends lost 1 base and 5 bases, in that order; junction bases with no gene match: 12. CDR3 length equals 17 residues. Here the CDR3 DNA reads TGTGCCAGCAGCTTAGTTGGGGGGACTGGCGGGAGGGAGACCCAGTACTTC. Translation gives CASSLVGGTGGRETQYF.

This clonotype was observed many times. The rearrangement links TRBV19 to TRBJ1-6, with a tentative D call TRBD1 (6 bases). The germline V gene has CDR1 LNHDA and CDR2 SQIVND (reference sequence). Trimming removed 3 bases at V and 6 bases at J, with 21 bases between. The CDR3 totals 18 residues. CDR3 nucleotide sequence: TGTGCCAGTAGTATCGCCGGACAGCCCGAAGGCTCTAATTCACCCCTCCACTTT. This codes for CASSIAGQPEGSNSPLHF.